Shown below are 18 T cell receptor beta chains from a single sample sequenced in a study of early T cells in non-severe SARS-CoV-2 infection. One entry per CDR3 protein results from TCRdb running MiXCR on the 5' RACE reads. This table has 60,000 to 70,000 distinct CDR3 sequences, roughly 9.1% appearing once. The sequenced sample consisted of whole blood. The receptors shown here come from an adult who was a healthcare worker with PCR-confirmed SARS-CoV-2 infection or an uninfected control (not recorded which).

V and J are TRBV20-1 and TRBJ2-6; the D is unclear. Germline V gene data show CDR1 as DFQATT and CDR2 as SNEGSKA (reference sequence). Trimming pared 6 bases from V and 2 bases from J, leaving 14 bases between. The CDR3 extends over 15 amino acids. CDR3 sequence (DNA): TGCAGTGCCCCGATCCTCCGAACTGGGGCCAACGTCCTGACTTTC. Translating gives CSAPILRTGANVLTF.

Here the CDR3 reads CATSVAERGGGETQYF. The CDR3, as DNA: TGTGCCACCAGTGTCGCTGAGAGAGGGGGCGGTGAGACCCAGTACTTC. The rearrangement links TRBV24-1 to TRBJ2-5; TRBD1 agrees at 7 bases. The CDR3 totals 16 residues. V shed 5 bases and J 5 bases; nucleotides not matched to a gene: 13. Germline V CDR1 and CDR2: KGHDR, SFDVKD.

The table lists this clonotype with many counts. The chain carries TRBV6-1 and TRBJ2-2, with a tentative D call TRBD2 (5 bases). Germline CDR1 and CDR2: MNHNS and SASEGT. This CDR3 spans 14 amino acids. Between the trimmed V and J ends, which lost 3 bases and 4 bases, there was a span of 9 bases. In DNA, the CDR3 is TGTGCCAGCAGTGATAACGGGGTCACCGGGGAGCTGTTTTTT. Amino acids: CASSDNGVTGELFF.

This clonotype turned up a few times. This chain connects TRBV20-1 to TRBJ2-6; unclear D gene. This CDR3 spans 12 amino acids. Trimming removed 7 bases from V and 3 bases from J, with 7 bases in between. CDR1 and CDR2 (germline): DFQATT, SNEGSKA (reference sequence). In DNA, the CDR3 is TGCAGTGTTCAATATGGGGCCAACGTCCTGACTTTC. This sequence encodes CSVQYGANVLTF.

The chain is built from TRBV6-2 or TRBV6-3 and TRBJ2-5; 10 bases align to TRBD1. The CDR3 runs 15 residues. Germline V CDR1 and CDR2: MNHEY, SVGEGT. V gave up 6 bases and J gave up 5 bases; unmatched junction bases: 9. Here the CDR3 DNA reads TGTGCCAGCAGAAACCGGGACAGGGGCCGGGAGACCCAGTACTTC. This codes for CASRNRDRGRETQYF.

This clonotype has only a few counts. The rearrangement links TRBV24-1 to TRBJ2-3; 11 bases agree with TRBD2. The CDR3 loop spans 17 amino acids. The germline V gene encodes CDR1 KGHDR and CDR2 SFDVKD. The V gene end was trimmed by 4 bases and the J gene end by 5 bases; junction bases not matched to a gene: 10. CDR3 loop: CATSDQTGTSGRDTQYF. The CDR3 nucleotides are TGTGCCACCAGTGACCAAACAGGGACTAGCGGTCGAGATACGCAGTATTTT.

The chain carries TRBV24-1 and TRBJ2-3; D unclear. There are 15 residues in the CDR3. V was cut by 4 bases and J by 12 bases, with 22 bases left in between. Germline assignment: CDR1 KGHDR and CDR2 SFDVKD. This chain's CDR3 is CATSDALFPDLSQYF. In nucleotides, the CDR3 is TGTGCCACCAGTGACGCCCTTTTCCCGGACCTAAGTCAGTATTTT.

This clonotype was counted at least ten times. The chain employs TRBV19 and TRBJ1-5, with D possibly being TRBD1 (5 bases). V shed 6 bases and J shed 0 bases, with 18 bases lying between them. Germline CDR1 and CDR2: LNHDA and SQIVND (reference sequence). The CDR3 covers 17 residues. The CDR3 reads CASRFYSGRSSNQPQHF. Here the CDR3 DNA reads TGTGCCAGTAGGTTCTATTCAGGGCGGAGTAGCAATCAGCCCCAGCATTTT.

This clonotype was recorded at least ten times. The rearrangement links TRBV20-1 to TRBJ2-7; D gene ambiguous. From germline, CDR1 is DFQATT and CDR2 SNEGSKA (reference sequence). Trimming shortened V by 1 base and J by 6 bases, and 13 bases separated the two germline ends. CDR3 length: 13 residues. The CDR3 loop reads CSARGGSEVEQYF. CDR3 sequence (DNA): TGCAGTGCTAGAGGCGGAAGCGAGGTCGAGCAGTACTTC.

The rearrangement uses TRBV11-2 and TRBJ2-3; D may be TRBD2 (5 bases). This CDR3 comprises 12 residues. V lost 5 bases and J lost 4, with 7 bases in between. Germline V CDR1 and CDR2: SGHAT, FQNNGV. As DNA, the CDR3 is TGTGCCAGCAGCATGGAGGCAGATACGCAGTATTTT. This codes for CASSMEADTQYF.

The genes are TRBV7-3 and TRBJ2-5, with TRBD2 identical over 13 bases. Germline-derived CDR1 and CDR2 are SGHTA and FQGTGA. The ends lost 0 bases at V and 7 bases at J; junction bases unmatched: 5. The CDR3 extends over 16 amino acids. The CDR3 coding sequence is TGTGCCAGCAGCTTAACGGGGACTAGCGGGACGGGGACCCAGTACTTC. The encoded protein is CASSLTGTSGTGTQYF.

There are a few counts of this clonotype. V is TRBV5-1 and J is TRBJ2-2, with no clear D. The V gene's germline CDR1 is SGHRS and CDR2 YFSETQ. Trimming took 0 bases from V and 4 from J, leaving 7 bases between them. This CDR3 spans 14 amino acids. CDR3 coding DNA: TGCGCCAGCAGCTTGGATCCAGGCACCGGGGAGCTGTTTTTT. Amino acid sequence: CASSLDPGTGELFF.

This clonotype showed up just a few times. The rearrangement joins TRBV30 to TRBJ2-6; 7 nucleotides align to TRBD1. V gave up 4 bases and J gave up 4 bases; unmatched junction bases: 4. Germline-derived CDR1 and CDR2 are GTSNPN and SVGIG (reference sequence). The CDR3 length is 14 residues. The CDR3 coding sequence is TGTGCCTGGACGACAGGGACAGGGGCCAACGTCCTGACTTTC. This sequence encodes CAWTTGTGANVLTF.

This clonotype was counted only a few times. J is TRBJ1-1 and V is TRBV12-3 or TRBV12-4; TRBD1 might be the D (6 bases). This CDR3 spans 15 amino acids. Between the trimmed V and J ends, which lost 3 bases and 0 bases, there was a span of 11 bases. CDR3 residues: CASSFPRDMNTEAFF. The DNA of the CDR3 is TGTGCCAGCAGTTTCCCCAGGGACATGAACACTGAAGCTTTCTTT.

A few counts support this clonotype. The chain has TRBV7-2 and TRBJ2-5, with D maybe TRBD2 (5 bases). Germline loops: CDR1 SGHTA, CDR2 FQGNSA. Trimming shortened V by 5 bases and J by 7 bases, and 17 bases separated the two germline ends. The CDR3 length is 14 residues. The DNA for the CDR3 is TGTGCCAGCAGCGCCGGGGTCAGCGGTGGGACCCAGTACTTC. Translated, it gives CASSAGVSGGTQYF. Using reference TRBV7-2 and TRBJ2-5 for the parts outside the CDR3, the full variable domain is GAGVSQSPSNKVTEKGKDVELRCDPISGHTALYWYRQSLGQGLEFLIYFQGNSAPDKSGLPSDRFSAERTGGSVSTLTIQRTQQEDSAVYLCASSAGVSGGTQYFGPGTRLLVL.

This clonotype was found many times. The CDR3 DNA is TGCAGTGCTTGGAGCCTCGTTCAAGAGACCCAGTACTTC. Translation: CSAWSLVQETQYF. The gene calls are TRBV20-1 and TRBJ2-5; D remains ambiguous. The germline CDR1 and CDR2 sequences are DFQATT and SNEGSKA (reference sequence). The CDR3 covers 13 residues. V shed 5 bases and J shed 2 bases, with 12 bases lying between them.

With regard to this clonotype: The junction shows a germline mismatch at one end, possibly a read error. The chain has TRBV18 and TRBJ1-4, with D possibly TRBD1 on 5 matching bases. Germline V gene lookup returns CDR1 KGHSH and CDR2 LQKENI. This CDR3 has 16 residues. CDR3 DNA sequence: TGTGCCAGCTCACTCCTTGCAGGGCCCAGGGATGAAAAAGTGTTTTTT. Residues: CASSLLAGPRDEKVFF.

This clonotype was detected many times. This chain joins TRBV20-1 and TRBJ2-7; no firm D call. Germline CDR1 DFQATT, CDR2 SNEGSKA (reference sequence). Trimming shortened V by 7 bases and J by 2 bases, and 9 bases separated the two germline ends. The CDR3 has 11 residues. The CDR3 region has the DNA TGCAGTGGGGCAAGGGCCTACGAGCAGTACTTC. Its protein is CSGARAYEQYF.